The text below deals with one TCR beta chain. The antigen remains undetermined. This entry comes from a study of cytomegalovirus exposure and HLA in healthy donors. PCR was performed using 60 Vbeta and 13 Jbeta primers. The protocol was immunoSEQ multiplex PCR, while the TCRdb copy is restricted to in-frame clones and leaves out a portion. Seen here are approximately 150,000 clones, about 72% observed once, and the top ten hold about 1.3%. Findings and caveats of the study: A classifier reportedly called cytomegalovirus status with high sensitivity and specificity.

Trimming shortened V by 6 bases and J by 2 bases, and 14 bases separated the two germline ends. This CDR3 comprises 15 residues. CDR1 and CDR2 from the germline V gene are MDHEN and SYDVKM. The receptor comes from a man in his sixties in good health and CMV-seronegative. The J gene is TRBJ1-3, the V gene TRBV28; perhaps TRBD1 as D (5 bases). The sample consisted of PBMCs. For the CDR3, the DNA is TGTGCCAGCAGAACCGCAGGGTCGGCTGGAAACACCATATATTTT. Translation gives CASRTAGSAGNTIYF.